The rows below give T cell receptor beta chains drawn from one sample of a study of shared clonotypes between healthy human individuals. Produced via immunoSEQ multiplex PCR; TCRdb's table is partial and in-frame only. The table has around 1.9 million clones, roughly 95% seen once. The sequenced sample was naive CD8+ T cells from PBMCs. These TCRs come from a man aged 18 to 29 in good health. Some clones in this sample may be carry-over from other donors' samples. Both conserved end residues are part of each CDR3. Each record gives: CDR3 length, J gene, D gene, clone size, V gene, CDR3 DNA, CDR3 protein. A D gene is named only where the DNA matches it firmly. Clone size is stated in some rows and not others, as once, few, many or a class when expanded.

cdr3_length: 13
j_call: TRBJ2-1
d_call: NA
clone_size: NA
v_call: TRBV10-3
cdr3_nt: TGTGCCATCAGTGATTCCTTGGATGTCTGGCAGTTCTTC
cdr3_aa: CAISDSLDVWQFF

cdr3_length: 15
j_call: TRBJ1-1
d_call: TRBD1
clone_size: NA
v_call: TRBV13
cdr3_nt: TGTGCCAGCAGCTGGGACAGGAGCATGAACACTGAAGCTTTCTTT
cdr3_aa: CASSWDRSMNTEAFF

cdr3_length: 15
j_call: TRBJ1-5
d_call: TRBD1
clone_size: NA
v_call: TRBV5-5
cdr3_nt: TGTGCCAGCAGCACTGGACAGGGGAGCAATCAGCCCCAGCATTTT
cdr3_aa: CASSTGQGSNQPQHF

cdr3_length: 13
j_call: TRBJ1-2
d_call: NA
clone_size: NA
v_call: TRBV28
cdr3_nt: TGTGCCAGCTGGAACGGGACACTCAATGGCTACACCTTC
cdr3_aa: CASWNGTLNGYTF

cdr3_length: 14
j_call: TRBJ2-7
d_call: NA
clone_size: NA
v_call: TRBV11-2
cdr3_nt: TGTGCCAGCGCATTAGGGGCAGGGGTTTACGAGCAGTACTTC
cdr3_aa: CASALGAGVYEQYF

cdr3_length: 14
j_call: TRBJ2-7
d_call: TRBD1
clone_size: once
v_call: TRBV29-1
cdr3_nt: TGCAGCGTTGATCCGACAGGGGGAAGCTACGAGCAGTACTTC
cdr3_aa: CSVDPTGGSYEQYF

cdr3_length: 17
j_call: TRBJ2-7
d_call: TRBD2
clone_size: NA
v_call: TRBV19
cdr3_nt: TGTGCCAGTAGCCCAGATAGGGCTAGCGGGTCGTCCTACGAGCAGTACTTC
cdr3_aa: CASSPDRASGSSYEQYF

cdr3_length: 15
j_call: TRBJ2-2
d_call: NA
clone_size: NA
v_call: TRBV19
cdr3_nt: TGTGCCAGTAGCTCTGACTACCCGAACACCGGGGAGCTGTTTTTT
cdr3_aa: CASSSDYPNTGELFF

cdr3_length: 15
j_call: TRBJ1-5
d_call: NA
clone_size: NA
v_call: TRBV27
cdr3_nt: TGTGCCAGCAGTCGGGGGACAAACCCAAATCAGCCCCAGCATTTT
cdr3_aa: CASSRGTNPNQPQHF

cdr3_length: 15
j_call: TRBJ2-3
d_call: NA
clone_size: NA
v_call: TRBV6-1
cdr3_nt: TGTGCCAGCAGTGAATATAGGTCTAGCACAGATACGCAGTATTTT
cdr3_aa: CASSEYRSSTDTQYF

cdr3_length: 16
j_call: TRBJ2-7
d_call: TRBD1
clone_size: NA
v_call: TRBV6-1
cdr3_nt: TGTGCCAGCAGTGTCGGGACAGATATTTTATCCTACGAGCAGTACTTC
cdr3_aa: CASSVGTDILSYEQYF

cdr3_length: 17
j_call: TRBJ2-2
d_call: TRBD2
clone_size: NA
v_call: TRBV9
cdr3_nt: TGTGCCAGCAGCGTAACTAGCGGGAGGATCTACACCGGGGAGCTGTTTTTT
cdr3_aa: CASSVTSGRIYTGELFF

cdr3_length: 16
j_call: TRBJ1-2
d_call: NA
clone_size: once
v_call: TRBV6-1
cdr3_nt: TGTGCCAGCAGTGATCTCGCGGCGGGGAATCGCTATGGCTACACCTTC
cdr3_aa: CASSDLAAGNRYGYTF

cdr3_length: 13
j_call: TRBJ1-4
d_call: NA
clone_size: NA
v_call: TRBV10-1
cdr3_nt: TGCGCCAGCAGTCTTTGGGTGGGGGAAAAACTGTTTTTT
cdr3_aa: CASSLWVGEKLFF

cdr3_length: 14
j_call: TRBJ1-2
d_call: NA
clone_size: NA
v_call: TRBV9
cdr3_nt: TGTGCCAGCAGCAGACGTGGGGCAGACTATGGCTACACCTTC
cdr3_aa: CASSRRGADYGYTF

cdr3_length: 15
j_call: TRBJ2-7
d_call: NA
clone_size: NA
v_call: TRBV28
cdr3_nt: TGTGCCAGCAAACGAGGAGGGGGGGGTCCCCACGAGCAGTACTTC
cdr3_aa: CASKRGGGGPHEQYF

cdr3_length: 16
j_call: TRBJ2-5
d_call: NA
clone_size: NA
v_call: TRBV14
cdr3_nt: TGTGCCAGCAGCACCCGCCCCGGACAGATCCAAGAGACCCAGTACTTC
cdr3_aa: CASSTRPGQIQETQYF

cdr3_length: 14
j_call: TRBJ2-7
d_call: TRBD1
clone_size: NA
v_call: TRBV5-6
cdr3_nt: TGTGCCAGCAGCCAAACAGGGGGCCTCTACGAGCAGTACTTC
cdr3_aa: CASSQTGGLYEQYF

cdr3_length: 13
j_call: TRBJ1-1
d_call: NA
clone_size: NA
v_call: TRBV7-6
cdr3_nt: TGTGCCAGCAGCCCCCGATTGAACACTGAAGCTTTCTTT
cdr3_aa: CASSPRLNTEAFF

cdr3_length: 16
j_call: TRBJ1-5
d_call: NA
clone_size: NA
v_call: TRBV7-3
cdr3_nt: TGTGCCAGCAGCTCCCTACACAGGGCCCACAATCAGCCCCAGCATTTT
cdr3_aa: CASSSLHRAHNQPQHF

cdr3_length: 15
j_call: TRBJ2-7
d_call: NA
clone_size: NA
v_call: TRBV7-2
cdr3_nt: TGTGCCAGCACCATACTAGAGGGGCGCTCCTACGAGCAGTACTTC
cdr3_aa: CASTILEGRSYEQYF

cdr3_length: 14
j_call: TRBJ2-1
d_call: NA
clone_size: NA
v_call: TRBV7-9
cdr3_nt: TGTGCCAGCAGCTTAGCGGGGGGCTGGGATGAGCAGTTCTTC
cdr3_aa: CASSLAGGWDEQFF

cdr3_length: 10
j_call: TRBJ2-7
d_call: NA
clone_size: NA
v_call: TRBV2
cdr3_nt: TGTGCCAGCAGTGTAGTGGGGTTCGGCTTC
cdr3_aa: CASSVVGFGF

cdr3_length: 14
j_call: TRBJ1-1
d_call: NA
clone_size: NA
v_call: TRBV19
cdr3_nt: TGTGCCAGTAGTATCTATATGGGGAACACTGAAGCTTTCTTT
cdr3_aa: CASSIYMGNTEAFF

cdr3_length: 15
j_call: TRBJ2-7
d_call: TRBD1
clone_size: NA
v_call: TRBV5-1
cdr3_nt: TGCGCCAGCAGCGCCCGGGACAGCCTCACCTACGAGCAGTACTTC
cdr3_aa: CASSARDSLTYEQYF

cdr3_length: 12
j_call: TRBJ2-7
d_call: NA
clone_size: NA
v_call: TRBV5-5
cdr3_nt: TGTGCCAGCAGCTTGGTTGCGATCGAGCAGTACTTC
cdr3_aa: CASSLVAIEQYF

cdr3_length: 14
j_call: TRBJ1-1
d_call: NA
clone_size: NA
v_call: TRBV6-1
cdr3_nt: TGTGCCAGCAGTGAAGCGCGGCAGGGTGGGTGGGCTTTCTTT
cdr3_aa: CASSEARQGGWAFF

cdr3_length: 12
j_call: TRBJ1-5
d_call: NA
clone_size: NA
v_call: TRBV10-3
cdr3_nt: TGTGCCATCAGTGAACCAAGTCAGCCCCAGCATTTT
cdr3_aa: CAISEPSQPQHF

cdr3_length: 15
j_call: TRBJ1-1
d_call: NA
clone_size: NA
v_call: TRBV5-6
cdr3_nt: TGTGCCAGCAGCGGACGTCTTAGTCGGATCGCTGAAGCTTTCTTT
cdr3_aa: CASSGRLSRIAEAFF